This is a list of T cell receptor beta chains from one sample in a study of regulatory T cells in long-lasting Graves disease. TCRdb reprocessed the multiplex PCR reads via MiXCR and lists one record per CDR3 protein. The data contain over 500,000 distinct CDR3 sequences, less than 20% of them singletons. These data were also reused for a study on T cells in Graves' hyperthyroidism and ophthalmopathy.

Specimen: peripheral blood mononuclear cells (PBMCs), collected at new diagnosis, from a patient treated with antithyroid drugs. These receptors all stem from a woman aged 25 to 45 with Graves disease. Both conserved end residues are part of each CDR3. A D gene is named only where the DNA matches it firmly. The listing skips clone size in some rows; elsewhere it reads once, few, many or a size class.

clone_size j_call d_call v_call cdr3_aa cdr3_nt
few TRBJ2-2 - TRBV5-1 CASSSQVVGTGELFF TGCGCCAGCAGCTCTCAGGTCGTGGGCACCGGGGAGCTGTTTTTT
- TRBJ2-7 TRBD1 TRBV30 CAWSLGQSYEQHF TGTGCCTGGAGTTTGGGACAGTCTTACGAGCAGCACTTC
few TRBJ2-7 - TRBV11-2 CASSRASSYEQYF TGTGCCAGCAGCCGGGCGAGCTCCTACGAGCAGTACTTC
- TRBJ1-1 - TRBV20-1 CSAVPGGVFSNTEAFF TGCAGTGCTGTCCCTGGAGGGGTATTTTCGAACACTGAAGCTTTCTTT
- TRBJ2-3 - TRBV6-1 CASRFGETDTQYF TGTGCCAGCAGATTCGGGGAGACAGATACGCAGTATTTT
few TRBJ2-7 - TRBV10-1 CASSEGPPYEQYF TGCGCCAGCAGTGAGGGTCCACCCTACGAGCAGTACTTC
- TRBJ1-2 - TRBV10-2 CASSESGVYGYTF TGCGCCAGCAGTGAGTCAGGGGTCTATGGCTACACCTTC
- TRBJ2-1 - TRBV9 CASSVTGEKYNEQFF TGTGCCAGCAGCGTAACCGGGGAGAAATACAATGAGCAGTTCTTC
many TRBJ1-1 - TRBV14 CASSPEWGDTEAFF TGTGCCAGCAGCCCGGAATGGGGGGACACTGAAGCTTTCTTT
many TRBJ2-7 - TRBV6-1 CASRDPSRYEQYF TGTGCCAGCCGAGACCCGAGCCGGTACGAGCAGTACTTC
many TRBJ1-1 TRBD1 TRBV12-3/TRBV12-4 CASSPQQGVGTEAFF TGTGCCAGCAGTCCCCAACAGGGGGTGGGCACTGAAGCTTTCTTT
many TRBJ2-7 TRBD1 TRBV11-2 CASSRQGGGALYEQYF TGTGCCAGCAGCCGACAGGGGGGAGGCGCTCTTTACGAGCAGTACTTC
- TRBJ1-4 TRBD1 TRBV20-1 CRVQGGFEKLFF TGCAGGGTCCAGGGGGGGTTTGAAAAACTGTTTTTT
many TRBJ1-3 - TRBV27 CASSQYPGPGNTIYF TGTGCCAGCAGTCAATACCCGGGGCCAGGAAACACCATATATTTT
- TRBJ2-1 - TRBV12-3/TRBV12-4 CASSPSGVLEQFF TGTGCCAGCAGCCCCTCGGGAGTGTTGGAGCAGTTCTTC
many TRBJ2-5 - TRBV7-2 CASSVRLQETQYF TGTGCCAGCAGCGTGCGACTCCAGGAGACCCAGTACTTC
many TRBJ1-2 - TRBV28 CASSASGPRYGYTF TGTGCCAGCAGTGCCTCGGGGCCAAGGTATGGCTACACCTTC
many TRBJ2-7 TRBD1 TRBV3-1 CASSQARTGWGNEQYF TGTGCCAGCAGCCAAGCCCGGACAGGGTGGGGAAACGAGCAGTACTTC
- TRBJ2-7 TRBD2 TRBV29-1 CSVGGGPGLADYEQYF TGCAGCGTTGGGGGGGGGCCGGGACTAGCTGACTACGAGCAGTACTTC
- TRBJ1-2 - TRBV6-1 CASSEPPHYGYTF TGTGCCAGCAGTGAACCTCCGCACTATGGCTACACCTTC
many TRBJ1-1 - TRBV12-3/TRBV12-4 CASSLTQGLVPEAFF TGTGCCAGCAGTCTAACCCAGGGGTTGGTGCCTGAAGCTTTCTTT
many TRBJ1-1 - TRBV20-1 CSARSVPRQALKNTEAFF TGCAGTGCTAGAAGCGTTCCCCGACAGGCCCTAAAGAACACTGAAGCTTTCTTT
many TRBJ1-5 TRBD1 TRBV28 CASSAAGQVTNQPQHF TGTGCCAGCAGTGCCGCGGGACAGGTGACCAATCAGCCCCAGCATTTT
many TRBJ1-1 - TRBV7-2 CASSLGPRTEAFF TGTGCCAGCAGCTTAGGGCCCCGCACTGAAGCTTTCTTT
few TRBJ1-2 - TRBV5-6 CASNVREGYGYTF TGTGCCAGCAACGTCAGGGAGGGCTATGGCTACACCTTC
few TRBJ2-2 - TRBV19 CASSIADSAAGELFF TGTGCCAGTAGTATTGCTGACTCCGCGGCCGGGGAGCTGTTTTTT
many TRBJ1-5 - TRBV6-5 CASSYGGSQPQHF TGTGCCAGCAGTTACGGGGGAAGTCAGCCCCAGCATTTT
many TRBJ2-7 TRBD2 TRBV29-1 CSVSPSGRSYEQYF TGCAGCGTGAGTCCTAGCGGGAGAAGCTACGAGCAGTACTTC
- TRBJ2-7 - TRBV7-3 CASSPGDRSSEQYF TGTGCCAGCAGCCCAGGGGACCGCTCCTCCGAGCAGTACTTC